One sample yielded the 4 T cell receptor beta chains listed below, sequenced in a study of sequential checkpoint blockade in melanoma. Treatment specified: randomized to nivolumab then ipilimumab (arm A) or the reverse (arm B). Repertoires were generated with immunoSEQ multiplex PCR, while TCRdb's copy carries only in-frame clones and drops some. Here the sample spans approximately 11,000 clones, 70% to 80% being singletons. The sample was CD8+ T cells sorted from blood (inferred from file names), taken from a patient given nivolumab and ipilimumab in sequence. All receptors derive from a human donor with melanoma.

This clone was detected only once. CDR3 DNA: TGTGCCAGCAGCTGGGGCCCCTACGAGCAGTACTTC. Amino acids: CASSWGPYEQYF. The chain is built from TRBV7-2 and TRBJ2-7, with a weak D call TRBD1 (5 bases). V was shortened by 4 bases and J by 2 bases, with 6 bases between the two germline ends. Germline values: CDR1 SGHTA, CDR2 FQGNSA. The CDR3 consists of 12 residues.

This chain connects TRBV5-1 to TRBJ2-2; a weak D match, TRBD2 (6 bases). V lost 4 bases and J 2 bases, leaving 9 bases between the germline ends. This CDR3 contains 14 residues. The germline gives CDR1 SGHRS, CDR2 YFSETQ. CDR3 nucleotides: TGCGCCAGCAGCCCCGGGACTAACACCGGGGAGCTGTTTTTT. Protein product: CASSPGTNTGELFF.

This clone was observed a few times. In nucleotides, the CDR3 is TGTGCCAGCAGGGCCCCCGGGGATGGTAATTCACCCCTCCACTTT. Translation gives CASRAPGDGNSPLHF. The chain uses TRBV7-9 and TRBJ1-6; D gene unclear. Germline CDR1 and CDR2: SEHNR and FQNEAQ (reference sequence). Trimming cost V 6 bases and J 6 bases, with 15 bases left between them. This CDR3 has 15 residues.

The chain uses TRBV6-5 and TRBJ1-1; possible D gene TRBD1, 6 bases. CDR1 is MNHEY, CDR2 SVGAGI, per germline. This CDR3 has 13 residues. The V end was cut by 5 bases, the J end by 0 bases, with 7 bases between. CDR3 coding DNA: TGTGCCAGCAGTAGGACAGTGAACACTGAAGCTTTCTTT. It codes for CASSRTVNTEAFF.